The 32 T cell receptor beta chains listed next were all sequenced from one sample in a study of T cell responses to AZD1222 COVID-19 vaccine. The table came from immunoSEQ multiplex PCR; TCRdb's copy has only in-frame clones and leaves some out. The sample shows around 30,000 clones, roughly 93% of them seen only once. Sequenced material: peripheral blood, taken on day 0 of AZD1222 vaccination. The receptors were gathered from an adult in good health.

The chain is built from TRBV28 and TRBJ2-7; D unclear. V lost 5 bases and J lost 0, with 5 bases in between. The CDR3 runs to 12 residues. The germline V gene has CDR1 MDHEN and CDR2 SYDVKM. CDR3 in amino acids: CASSTRSYEQYF. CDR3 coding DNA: TGTGCCAGCAGTACTCGCTCCTACGAGCAGTACTTC.

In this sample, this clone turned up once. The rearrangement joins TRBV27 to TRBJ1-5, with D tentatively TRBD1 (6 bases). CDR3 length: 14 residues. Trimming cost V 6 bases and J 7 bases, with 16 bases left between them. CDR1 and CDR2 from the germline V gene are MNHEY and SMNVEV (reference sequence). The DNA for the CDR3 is TGTGCCAGCAGGCCACAGGGAGGATACCAGCCCCAGCATTTT. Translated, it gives CASRPQGGYQPQHF.

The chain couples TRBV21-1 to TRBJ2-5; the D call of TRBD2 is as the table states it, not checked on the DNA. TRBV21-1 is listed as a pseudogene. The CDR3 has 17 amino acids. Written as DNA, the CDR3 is TGTGCCAGCAGCAAAAGACCTAGCTCGGGTTTGTCGGAGACCCAGTACTTC. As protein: CASSKRPSSGLSETQYF.

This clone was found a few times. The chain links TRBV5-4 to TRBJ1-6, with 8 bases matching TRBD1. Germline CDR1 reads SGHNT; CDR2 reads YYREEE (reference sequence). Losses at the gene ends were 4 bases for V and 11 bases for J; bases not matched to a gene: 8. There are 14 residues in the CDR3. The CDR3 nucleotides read TGTGCCAGCAGCCTACGGGACAGGTTAACACCCCTCCACTTT. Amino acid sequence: CASSLRDRLTPLHF.

CDR3 sequence reads: CASSQERGQGVAGELFF. CDR3 coding DNA: TGCGCCAGCAGCCAAGAGAGGGGACAGGGAGTCGCCGGGGAGCTGTTTTTT. The chain combines TRBV4-1 with TRBJ2-2; TRBD1 agrees at 9 bases. V was clipped by 0 bases and J by 6 bases; unmatched bases: 8. Per germline, CDR1 MGHRA and CDR2 YSYEKL. The CDR3 sequence is 17 residues long.

This CDR3 is CASSQESQFNSPLHF. The CDR3 bases are TGCGCCAGCAGCCAAGAATCCCAGTTTAATTCACCCCTCCACTTT. V is TRBV4-1 and J is TRBJ1-6; D not resolved. The CDR3 extends over 15 amino acids. V was trimmed by 0 bases and J by 6 bases, leaving 9 bases between them. Germline V gene lookup returns CDR1 MGHRA and CDR2 YSYEKL.

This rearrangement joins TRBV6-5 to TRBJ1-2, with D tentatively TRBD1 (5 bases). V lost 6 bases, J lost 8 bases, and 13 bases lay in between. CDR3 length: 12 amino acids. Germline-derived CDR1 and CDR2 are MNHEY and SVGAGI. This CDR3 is CASRTEAGGYTF. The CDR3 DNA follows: TGTGCCAGCAGAACTGAGGCAGGGGGCTACACCTTC.

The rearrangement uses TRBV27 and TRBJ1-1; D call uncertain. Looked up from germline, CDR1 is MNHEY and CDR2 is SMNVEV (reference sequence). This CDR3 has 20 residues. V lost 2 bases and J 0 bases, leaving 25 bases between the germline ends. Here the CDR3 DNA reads TGTGCCAGCAGTTTAGCCTCAGCGTGGCGACCGAAGAAAATGAACACTGAAGCTTTCTTT. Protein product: CASSLASAWRPKKMNTEAFF.

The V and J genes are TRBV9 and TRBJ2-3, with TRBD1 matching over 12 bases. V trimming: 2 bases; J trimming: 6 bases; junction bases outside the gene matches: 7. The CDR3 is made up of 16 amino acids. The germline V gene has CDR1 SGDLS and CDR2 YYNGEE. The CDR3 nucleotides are TGTGCCAGCAGCGTGATAGGGACAGGGGGCTGGGATACGCAGTATTTT. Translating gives CASSVIGTGGWDTQYF.

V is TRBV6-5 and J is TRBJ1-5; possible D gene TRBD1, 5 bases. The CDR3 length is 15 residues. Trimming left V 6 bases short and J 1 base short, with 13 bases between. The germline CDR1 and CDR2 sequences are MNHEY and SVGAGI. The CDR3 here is CASRRGSESNQPQHF. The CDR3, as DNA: TGTGCCAGCAGGAGGGGTTCAGAAAGCAATCAGCCCCAGCATTTT.

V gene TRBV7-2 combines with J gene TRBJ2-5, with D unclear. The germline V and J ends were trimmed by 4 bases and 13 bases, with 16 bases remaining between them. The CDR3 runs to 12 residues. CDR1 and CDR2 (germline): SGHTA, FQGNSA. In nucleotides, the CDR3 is TGTGCCAGCAGCTCTTCCGGCCCATCGGCGTACTTC. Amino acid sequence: CASSSSGPSAYF.

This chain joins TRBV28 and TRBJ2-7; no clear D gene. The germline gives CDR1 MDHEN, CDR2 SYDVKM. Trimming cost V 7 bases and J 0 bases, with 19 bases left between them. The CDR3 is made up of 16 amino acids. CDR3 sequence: CASTLDLTTNSYEQYF. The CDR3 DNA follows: TGTGCCAGCACCCTCGACCTAACTACGAACTCCTACGAGCAGTACTTC.

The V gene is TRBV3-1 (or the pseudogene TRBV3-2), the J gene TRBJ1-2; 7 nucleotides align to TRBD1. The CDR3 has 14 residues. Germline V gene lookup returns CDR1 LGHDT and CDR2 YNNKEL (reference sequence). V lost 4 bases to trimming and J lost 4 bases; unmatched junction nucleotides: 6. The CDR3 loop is CASSLRTGRYGYTF. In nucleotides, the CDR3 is TGTGCCAGCAGCCTCCGGACAGGCCGCTATGGCTACACCTTC.

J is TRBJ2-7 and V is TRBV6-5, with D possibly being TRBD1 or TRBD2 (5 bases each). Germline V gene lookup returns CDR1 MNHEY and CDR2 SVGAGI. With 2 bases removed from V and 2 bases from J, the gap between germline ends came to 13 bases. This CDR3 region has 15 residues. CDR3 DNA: TGTGCCAGCAGTTACACCCCGGGGCCCACCTACGAGCAGTACTTC. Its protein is CASSYTPGPTYEQYF.

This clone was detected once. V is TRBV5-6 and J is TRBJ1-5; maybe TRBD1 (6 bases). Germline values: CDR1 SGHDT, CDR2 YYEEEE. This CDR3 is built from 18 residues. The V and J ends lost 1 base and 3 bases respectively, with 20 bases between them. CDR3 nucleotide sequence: TGTGCCAGCAGCTTGAGGGGGAGGGAGGACCTTTTCAATCAGCCCCAGCATTTT. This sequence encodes CASSLRGREDLFNQPQHF.

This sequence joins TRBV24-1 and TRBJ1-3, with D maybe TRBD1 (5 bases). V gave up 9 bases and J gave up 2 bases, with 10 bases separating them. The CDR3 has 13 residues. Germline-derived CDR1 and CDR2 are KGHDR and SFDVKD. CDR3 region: CATRGDPGNTIYF. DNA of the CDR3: TGTGCCACCCGGGGGGACCCTGGAAACACCATATATTTT.

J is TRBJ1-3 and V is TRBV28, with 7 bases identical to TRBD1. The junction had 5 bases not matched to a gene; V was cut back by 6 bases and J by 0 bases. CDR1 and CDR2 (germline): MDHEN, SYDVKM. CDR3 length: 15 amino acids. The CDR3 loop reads CASSPGTASGNTIYF. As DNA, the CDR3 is TGTGCCAGCAGCCCCGGGACAGCCTCTGGAAACACCATATATTTT.

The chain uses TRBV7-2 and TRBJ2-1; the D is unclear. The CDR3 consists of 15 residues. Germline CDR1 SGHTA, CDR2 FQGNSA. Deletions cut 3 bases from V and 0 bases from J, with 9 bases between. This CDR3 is CASSLYAPSYNEQFF. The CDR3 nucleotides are TGTGCCAGCAGCTTGTACGCCCCCTCCTACAATGAGCAGTTCTTC.

The CDR3 reads CASSPGHSNTEAFF. For the CDR3, the DNA is TGTGCCAGCAGCCCGGGACATTCGAACACTGAAGCTTTCTTT. This chain connects TRBV6-5 to TRBJ1-1, with TRBD1 as a possible D gene (6 bases). Germline CDR1 is MNHEY and CDR2 is SVGAGI. The V end was cut by 6 bases, the J end by 1 base, with 12 bases between. The CDR3 consists of 14 residues.

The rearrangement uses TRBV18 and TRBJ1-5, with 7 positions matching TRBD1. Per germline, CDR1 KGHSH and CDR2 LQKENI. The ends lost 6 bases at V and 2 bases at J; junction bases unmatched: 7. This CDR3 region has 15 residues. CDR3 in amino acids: CASSSLQGGNQPQHF. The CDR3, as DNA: TGTGCCAGCTCCTCTTTGCAGGGGGGCAATCAGCCCCAGCATTTT.

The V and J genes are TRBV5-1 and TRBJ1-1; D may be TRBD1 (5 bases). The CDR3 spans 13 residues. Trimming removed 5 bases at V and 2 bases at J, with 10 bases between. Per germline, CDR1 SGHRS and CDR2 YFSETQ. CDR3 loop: CASRQQANTEAFF. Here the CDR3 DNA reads TGCGCCAGCAGACAACAGGCTAACACTGAAGCTTTCTTT.

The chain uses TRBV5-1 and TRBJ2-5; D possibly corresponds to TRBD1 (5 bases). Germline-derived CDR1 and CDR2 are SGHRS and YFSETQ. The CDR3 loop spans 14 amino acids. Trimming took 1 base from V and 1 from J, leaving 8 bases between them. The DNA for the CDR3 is TGCGCCAGCAGCTTGAGGGGAACCCAAGAGACCCAGTACTTC. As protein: CASSLRGTQETQYF.

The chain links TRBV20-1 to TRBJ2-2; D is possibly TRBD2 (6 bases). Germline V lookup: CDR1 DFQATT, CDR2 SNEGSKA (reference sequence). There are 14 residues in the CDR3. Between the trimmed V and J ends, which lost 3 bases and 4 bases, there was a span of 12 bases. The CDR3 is CSASSGVGTGELFF. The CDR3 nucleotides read TGCAGTGCTAGTTCGGGAGTGGGCACCGGGGAGCTGTTTTTT.

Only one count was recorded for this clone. CDR3 DNA sequence: TGTGCCAGCAGCTCTCTCTTGGCCGGGGGCACCGGGGAGCTGTTTTTT. This codes for CASSSLLAGGTGELFF. The gene calls are TRBV7-9 and TRBJ2-2; weak D call: TRBD2 (6 bases). Trimming removed 4 bases from V and 4 bases from J, with 16 bases in between. The germline V gene encodes CDR1 SEHNR and CDR2 FQNEAQ (reference sequence). This CDR3 spans 16 amino acids.

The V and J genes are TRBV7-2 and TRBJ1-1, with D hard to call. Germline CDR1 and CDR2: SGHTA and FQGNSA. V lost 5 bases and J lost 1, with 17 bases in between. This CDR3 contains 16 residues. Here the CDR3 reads CASSLGVGIPNTEAFF. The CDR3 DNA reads TGTGCCAGCAGCCTTGGGGTGGGCATTCCGAACACTGAAGCTTTCTTT.

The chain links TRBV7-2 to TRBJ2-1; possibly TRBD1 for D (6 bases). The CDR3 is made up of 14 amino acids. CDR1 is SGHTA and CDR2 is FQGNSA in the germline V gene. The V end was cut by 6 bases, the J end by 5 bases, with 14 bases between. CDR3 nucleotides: TGTGCCAGCAGACCCGGGACAATTAACAATGAGCAGTTCTTC. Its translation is CASRPGTINNEQFF.

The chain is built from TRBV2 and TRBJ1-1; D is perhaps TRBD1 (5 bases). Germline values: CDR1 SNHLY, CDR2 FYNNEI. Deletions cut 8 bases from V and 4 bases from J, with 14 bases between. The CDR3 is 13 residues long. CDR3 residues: CASGVRERTEAFF. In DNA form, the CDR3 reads TGTGCCAGCGGCGTCAGGGAACGCACTGAAGCTTTCTTT.

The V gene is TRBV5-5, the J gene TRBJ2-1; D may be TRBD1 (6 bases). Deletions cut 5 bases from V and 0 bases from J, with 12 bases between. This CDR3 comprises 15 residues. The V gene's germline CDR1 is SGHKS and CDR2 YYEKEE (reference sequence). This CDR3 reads CASRSGHFSYNEQFF. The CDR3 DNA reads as TGTGCCAGCAGATCGGGACACTTCTCCTACAATGAGCAGTTCTTC.

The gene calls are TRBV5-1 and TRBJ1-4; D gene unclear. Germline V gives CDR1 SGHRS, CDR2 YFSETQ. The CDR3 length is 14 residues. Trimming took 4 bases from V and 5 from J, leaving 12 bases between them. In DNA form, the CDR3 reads TGCGCCAGCAGCAAGACGGAGCAGAATGAAAAACTGTTTTTT. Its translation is CASSKTEQNEKLFF.

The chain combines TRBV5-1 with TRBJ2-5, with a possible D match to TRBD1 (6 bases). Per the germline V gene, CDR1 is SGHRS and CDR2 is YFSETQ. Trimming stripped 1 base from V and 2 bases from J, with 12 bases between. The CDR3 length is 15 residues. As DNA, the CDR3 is TGCGCCAGCAGCTTGCTCGGGACAAATCAAGAGACCCAGTACTTC. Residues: CASSLLGTNQETQYF.

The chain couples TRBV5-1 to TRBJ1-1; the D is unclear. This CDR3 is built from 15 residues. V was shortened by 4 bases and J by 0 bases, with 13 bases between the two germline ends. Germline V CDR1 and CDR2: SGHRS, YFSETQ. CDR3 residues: CASSQMEGLNTEAFF. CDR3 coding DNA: TGCGCCAGCAGCCAAATGGAAGGGCTGAACACTGAAGCTTTCTTT.

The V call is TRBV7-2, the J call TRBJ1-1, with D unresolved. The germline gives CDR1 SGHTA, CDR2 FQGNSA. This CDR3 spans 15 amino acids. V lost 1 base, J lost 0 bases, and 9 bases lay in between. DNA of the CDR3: TGTGCCAGCAGCTTAGACCCAGCAATGAACACTGAAGCTTTCTTT. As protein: CASSLDPAMNTEAFF.